This T cell receptor beta chain was captured in a study of early stage breast cancer tumors. Points from the study as a whole: Most shared enriched TCRB sequences were commonly generated ones.

The data were produced by immunoSEQ multiplex PCR, yet TCRdb's version contains in-frame clones alone and is incomplete. The sample contains some 28,000 clones, around three quarters of which appear only once. This CDR3 is built from 17 residues. CDR1 and CDR2 from the germline V gene are SGHNT and YYREEE (reference sequence). J lost 4 bases, V lost 3 bases, and 10 bases had no gene match. Details on this clone: Its antigen remains unknown.

Sequenced input: blood. The sequence derives from a person in their sixties or seventies with breast cancer. The chain combines TRBV5-4 with TRBJ2-1; 10 bases agree with TRBD1. The CDR3 protein is CASSWGRGTGDYNEQFF. DNA for the CDR3: TGTGCCAGCAGCTGGGGGAGAGGGACAGGGGATTACAATGAGCAGTTCTTC.